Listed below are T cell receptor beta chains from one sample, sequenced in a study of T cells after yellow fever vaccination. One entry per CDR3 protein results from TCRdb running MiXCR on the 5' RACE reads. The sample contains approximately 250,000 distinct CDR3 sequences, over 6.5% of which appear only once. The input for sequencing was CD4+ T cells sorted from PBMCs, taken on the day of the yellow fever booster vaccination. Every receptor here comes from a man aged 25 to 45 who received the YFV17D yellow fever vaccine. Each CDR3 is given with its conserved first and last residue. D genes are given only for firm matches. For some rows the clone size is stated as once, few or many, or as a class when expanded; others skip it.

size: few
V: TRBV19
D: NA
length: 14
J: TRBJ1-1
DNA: TGTGCCAGTAGCCCCGACAGCTCTCTAGGGGTAGCTTTCTTT
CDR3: CASSPDSSLGVAFF

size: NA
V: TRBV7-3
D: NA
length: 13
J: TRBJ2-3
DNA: TGTGCCAGCAGCTCGAGCCGAACAGATACGCAGTATTTT
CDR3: CASSSSRTDTQYF

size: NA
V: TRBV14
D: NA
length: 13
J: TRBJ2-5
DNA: TGTGCCAGCAGCCAAGGCCGCGTAGAGACCCAGTACTTC
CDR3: CASSQGRVETQYF

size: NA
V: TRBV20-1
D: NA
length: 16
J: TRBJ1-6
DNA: TGCAGTGCTAGCATACCGGGACGGCAGAAACCTTCACCCCTCCACTTT
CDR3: CSASIPGRQKPSPLHF

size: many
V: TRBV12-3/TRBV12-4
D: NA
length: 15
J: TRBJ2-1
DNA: TGTGCCAGCACCCTCACGGCGGTCCTAAGCAATGAGCAGTTCTTC
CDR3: CASTLTAVLSNEQFF

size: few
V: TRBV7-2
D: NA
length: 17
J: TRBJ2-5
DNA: TGTGCCAGCAGCTTAGCTGTACTTGGCAGGGGGGGAGAGACCCAGTACTTC
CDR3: CASSLAVLGRGGETQYF

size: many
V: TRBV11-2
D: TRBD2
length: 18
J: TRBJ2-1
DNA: TGTGCCAGCAGCCCCCGTGCCCCGGGACTAGCGGGATACAATGAGCAGTTCTTC
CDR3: CASSPRAPGLAGYNEQFF

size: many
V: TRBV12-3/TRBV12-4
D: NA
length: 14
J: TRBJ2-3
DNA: TGTGCCAGCAGACCCCCAGCGGAATCAGATACGCAGTATTTT
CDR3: CASRPPAESDTQYF

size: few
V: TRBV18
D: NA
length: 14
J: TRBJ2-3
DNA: TGTGCCAGCTCACCACTCCAGGTCACAGATACGCAGTATTTT
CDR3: CASSPLQVTDTQYF

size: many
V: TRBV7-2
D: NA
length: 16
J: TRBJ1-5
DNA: TGTGCCAGCAGCTTACTCCCCGGGGATAGCAATCAGCCCCAGCATTTT
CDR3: CASSLLPGDSNQPQHF

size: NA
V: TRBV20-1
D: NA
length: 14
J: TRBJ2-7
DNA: TGCAGTGCTAGTCCTTTAAAGGAGAGTCCCGAGCAGTACTTC
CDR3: CSASPLKESPEQYF